The 17 T cell receptor beta chains presented below share a single source sample, sequenced in a study of identical twins. From the 5' RACE reads, TCRdb called clonotypes with MiXCR, one entry per CDR3 protein. Of a few hundred thousand distinct CDR3 sequences detected, over 11% appear once; the ten largest clones hold approximately 1%. This sample also belongs to another study, concerning yellow fever vaccine responses in identical twins.

Material for sequencing was CD4+ T cells sorted from blood. The origin of the receptors is a woman between 18 and 29 years old in good health.

With regard to this clonotype: Germline and junction disagree at one end, which may indicate a read error. The chain is built from TRBV28 and TRBJ2-7; maybe TRBD2 (5 bases). Germline V gives CDR1 MDHEN, CDR2 SYDVKM. The CDR3 spans 13 residues. CDR3 sequence reads: CASSVVGSPPTRF. The CDR3 DNA is TGTGCCAGCAGCGTCGTAGGGAGTCCGCCAACTCGATTC. Looking up the rest from reference TRBV28 and TRBJ2-7 gives the full variable domain: DVKVTQSSRYLVKRTGEKVFLECVQDMDHENMFWYRQDPGLGLRLIYFSYDVKMKEKGDIPEGYSVSREKKERFSLILESASTNQTSMYLCASSVVGSPPTRFGPGTRLTVT.

This clonotype has a count of ten or more. V gene TRBV5-1 combines with J gene TRBJ2-7; D assignment may be TRBD1 or TRBD2 (5 bases each). The CDR3 loop spans 14 amino acids. Germline CDR1 and CDR2: SGHRS and YFSETQ. This CDR3 reads CATSRMGTSYEQYF. The CDR3 bases are TGCGCGACCAGCCGGATGGGGACCTCCTACGAGCAGTACTTC. Using reference TRBV5-1 and TRBJ2-7 for the parts outside the CDR3, the full variable domain is KAGVTQTPRYLIKTRGQQVTLSCSPISGHRSVSWYQQTPGQGLQFLFEYFSETQRNKGNFPGRFSGRQFSNSRSEMNVSTLELGDSALYLCATSRMGTSYEQYFGPGTRLTVT.

This clonotype occurred many times. CDR3 in DNA: TGTGCCAGTAGTATGGGGACAGGGTTCAATGAGCAGTTCTTC. Encoded protein: CASSMGTGFNEQFF. This chain connects TRBV19 to TRBJ2-1, with TRBD1 matching over 9 bases. This CDR3 has 14 amino acids. V lost 3 bases and J lost 6; bases outside the gene matches: 3. Germline CDR1 LNHDA, CDR2 SQIVND (reference sequence).

This clonotype has only a few counts. The V call is TRBV4-3, the J call TRBJ2-7, with D perhaps matching TRBD1 or TRBD2 (5 bases each). CDR3 size: 14 residues. V lost 0 bases to trimming and J lost 5 bases, with 11 bases between them. Germline V CDR1 and CDR2: LGHNA, YSLEER. DNA of the CDR3: TGCGCCAGCAGCCAAGACCTCTGGGGGAACGAGCAGTACTTC. This codes for CASSQDLWGNEQYF.

This clonotype was seen more than once but under ten times. The V call is TRBV14, the J call TRBJ1-1; the D gene is possibly TRBD1 (5 bases). CDR1 and CDR2 from the germline V gene are SGHDN and FVKESK. There are 16 residues in the CDR3. V lost 1 base to trimming and J lost 0 bases, with 12 bases between them. The DNA of the CDR3 is TGTGCCAGCAGCCAAGGATGGGGGACCTTGAACACTGAAGCTTTCTTT. The encoded protein is CASSQGWGTLNTEAFF.

This clonotype was picked up a small number of times. J is TRBJ2-7 and V is TRBV28; no firm D call. Germline lookup yields CDR1 MDHEN and CDR2 SYDVKM. V gave up 0 bases and J gave up 7 bases, with 16 bases separating them. The CDR3 consists of 15 residues. The chain's CDR3 is CASSLWDSLGWEQYF. In DNA, the CDR3 is TGTGCCAGCAGTTTATGGGATAGCCTGGGGTGGGAGCAGTACTTC.

There are a few counts of this clonotype. The genes are TRBV12-3 or TRBV12-4 and TRBJ2-3, with 12 bases matching TRBD2. The CDR3 runs to 18 residues. V gave up 5 bases and J gave up 4 bases; unmatched junction bases: 13. The CDR3, as DNA: TGTGCCAGCAGTACCCGACTAGCGGGAGTCGGCTCGGCAGATACGCAGTATTTT. Amino acids: CASSTRLAGVGSADTQYF.

Details on this clonotype: A read error may explain this, as a much larger clone is one base away. V usage is TRBV29-1 and J usage is TRBJ2-5; TRBD1 matches at 9 bases. In germline, CDR1 is SQVTM, CDR2 ANQGSEA. CDR3 size: 13 residues. This CDR3 is CSVYGTGSETRYF. The CDR3 bases are TGCAGCGTATACGGGACAGGGAGCGAGACCCGGTACTTC.

This sequence joins TRBV5-6 and TRBJ1-4; D unresolved. V gave up 1 base and J gave up 3 bases, with 13 bases separating them. CDR3 size: 16 residues. Germline lookup yields CDR1 SGHDT and CDR2 YYEEEE. The CDR3 loop is CASSLYVDRANEKLFF. CDR3 DNA: TGTGCCAGCAGCTTGTACGTCGACCGAGCTAATGAAAAACTGTTTTTT.

The V gene is TRBV3-1, the J gene TRBJ2-2, with D unresolved. CDR1 LGHDT and CDR2 YNNKEL come from the germline V gene (reference sequence). The CDR3 extends over 16 amino acids. Trimming shortened V by 11 bases and J by 0 bases, and 19 bases separated the two germline ends. Here the CDR3 reads CACCQDVGANTGELFF. The CDR3 DNA follows: TGTGCCTGCTGCCAAGATGTAGGAGCGAACACCGGGGAGCTGTTTTTT.

The chain joins TRBV11-1 to TRBJ1-2; 11 bases are a match to TRBD1. This CDR3 region has 16 residues. Germline V gene data show CDR1 as SGHAT and CDR2 as FQDESV (reference sequence). V shed 5 bases and J 2 bases; nucleotides not matched to a gene: 7. DNA for the CDR3: TGTGCCAGCAGCGGAGGACAGGGGGCTTGGAACTATGGCTACACCTTC. Translated: CASSGGQGAWNYGYTF.

The V and J genes are TRBV6-1 and TRBJ2-1; TRBD2 aligns across 8 bases. The CDR3 contains 14 residues. Germline CDR1 and CDR2: MNHNS and SASEGT. V was clipped by 4 bases and J by 5 bases; unmatched bases: 4. The CDR3 region has the DNA TGTGCCAGCAGTGCCAGCGGGAGTCACAATGAGCAGTTCTTC. Its translation: CASSASGSHNEQFF.

A few counts support this clonotype. In DNA form, the CDR3 reads TGTGCCAGCAGCCTAGGAGCGGGAGTGGGCTACGAGCAGTACTTC. As protein: CASSLGAGVGYEQYF. The V gene is TRBV4-2, the J gene TRBJ2-7; TRBD2 matches at 8 bases. Trimming removed 4 bases from V and 3 bases from J; junction bases left unmatched: 8. The CDR3 consists of 15 residues. Per germline, CDR1 LGHNA and CDR2 YNFKEQ.

This clonotype has a count of ten or more. This rearrangement joins TRBV7-2 to TRBJ2-5, with D perhaps matching TRBD1 or TRBD2 (5 bases each). In germline, CDR1 is SGHTA, CDR2 FQGNSA. Trimming left V 5 bases short and J 7 bases short, with 17 bases between. The CDR3 loop spans 14 amino acids. This CDR3 reads CASSPRDLRGTQYF. CDR3 DNA sequence: TGTGCCAGCAGCCCCCGGGACCTAAGAGGGACCCAGTACTTC.

The sample holds a few counts of this clonotype. V gene TRBV4-3 combines with J gene TRBJ2-2; 12 bases fit TRBD2. The CDR3 is made up of 17 amino acids. J gave up 1 base and V 0 bases, and 0 bases lay outside the gene matches. Germline V lookup: CDR1 LGHNA, CDR2 YSLEER. The CDR3 DNA follows: TGCGCCAGCAGCCAAGAACTAGCGGGAGGGAACACCGGGGAGCTGTTTTTT. This gives the protein CASSQELAGGNTGELFF.

This rearrangement joins TRBV7-6 to TRBJ2-7, with 8 nucleotides matching TRBD1. Germline V CDR1 and CDR2: SGHVS, FNYEAQ. V lost 5 bases, J lost 4 bases, and 7 bases stayed unmatched. The CDR3 has 14 amino acids. In DNA form, the CDR3 reads TGTGCCAGCAGCCGAGGACAGGGACAGTACGAGCAGTACTTC. Its protein is CASSRGQGQYEQYF.

This chain links TRBV20-1 with TRBJ2-7, with TRBD2 matching 11 bases. The germline V gene has CDR1 DFQATT and CDR2 SNEGSKA (reference sequence). The length of the CDR3 is 16 residues. V gave up 0 bases and J gave up 7 bases; unmatched junction bases: 11. This CDR3 is CSARDRVSGGAREQYF. CDR3 DNA sequence: TGCAGTGCTAGAGATCGTGTTAGCGGGGGGGCTCGGGAGCAGTACTTC.